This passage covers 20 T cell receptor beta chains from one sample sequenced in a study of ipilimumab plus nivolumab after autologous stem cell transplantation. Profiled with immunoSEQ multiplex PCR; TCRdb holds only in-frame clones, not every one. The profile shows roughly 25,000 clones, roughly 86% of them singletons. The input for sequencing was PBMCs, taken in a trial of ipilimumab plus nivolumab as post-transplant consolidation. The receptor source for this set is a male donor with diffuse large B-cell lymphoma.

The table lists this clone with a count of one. The CDR3 here is CASSALISRTSVVNEQFF. CDR3 DNA sequence: TGTGCCAGCAGTGCCCTAATAAGCCGGACTAGCGTGGTCAATGAGCAGTTCTTC. This chain links TRBV6-1 with TRBJ2-1, with 9 bases lining up with TRBD2. Germline CDR1 reads MNHNS; CDR2 reads SASEGT. This CDR3 is built from 18 residues. The V and J ends lost 4 bases and 6 bases, in that order; junction bases with no gene match: 16.

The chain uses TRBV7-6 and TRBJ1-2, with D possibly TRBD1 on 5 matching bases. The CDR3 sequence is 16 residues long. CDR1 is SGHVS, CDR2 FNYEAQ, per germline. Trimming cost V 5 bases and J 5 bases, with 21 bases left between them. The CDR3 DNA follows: TGTGCCAGCAGCGGCCGCGCCCCGGGGGGGAGGTATGGCTACACCTTC. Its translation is CASSGRAPGGRYGYTF. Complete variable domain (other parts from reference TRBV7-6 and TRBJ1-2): GAGVSQSPRYKVTKRGQDVALRCDPISGHVSLYWYRQALGQGPEFLTYFNYEAQQDKSGLPNDRFSAERPEGSISTLTIQRTEQRDSAMYRCASSGRAPGGRYGYTFGSGTRLTVV.

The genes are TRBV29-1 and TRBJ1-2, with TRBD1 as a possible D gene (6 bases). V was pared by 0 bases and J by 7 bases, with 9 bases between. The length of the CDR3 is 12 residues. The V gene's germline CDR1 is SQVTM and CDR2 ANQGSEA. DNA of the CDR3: TGCAGCGTTGAAGAGGGGGCCAGTGGCTACACCTTC. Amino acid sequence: CSVEEGASGYTF.

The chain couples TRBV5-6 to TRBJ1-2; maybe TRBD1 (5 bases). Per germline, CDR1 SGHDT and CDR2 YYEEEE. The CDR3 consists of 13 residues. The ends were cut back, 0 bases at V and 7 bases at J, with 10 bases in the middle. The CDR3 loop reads CASSLVQVRGYTF. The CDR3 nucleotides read TGTGCCAGCAGCTTGGTACAGGTACGTGGCTACACCTTC.

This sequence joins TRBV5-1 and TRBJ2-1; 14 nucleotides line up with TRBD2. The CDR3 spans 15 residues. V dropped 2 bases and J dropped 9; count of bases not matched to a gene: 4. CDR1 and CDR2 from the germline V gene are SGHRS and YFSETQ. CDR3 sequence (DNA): TGCGCCAGCAGCTTCACTGGGACTAGCGGGGGTGAGCAGTTCTTC. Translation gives CASSFTGTSGGEQFF.

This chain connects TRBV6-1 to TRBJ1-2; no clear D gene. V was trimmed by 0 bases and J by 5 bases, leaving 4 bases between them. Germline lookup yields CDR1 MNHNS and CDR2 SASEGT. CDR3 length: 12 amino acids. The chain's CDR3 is CASSEASYGYTF. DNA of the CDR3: TGTGCCAGCAGTGAAGCCTCATATGGCTACACCTTC.

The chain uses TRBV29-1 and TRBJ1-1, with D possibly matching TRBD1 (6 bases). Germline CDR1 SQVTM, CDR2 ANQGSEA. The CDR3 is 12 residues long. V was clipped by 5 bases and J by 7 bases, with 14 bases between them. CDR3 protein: CSVNTGWGEAFF. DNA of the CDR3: TGCAGCGTTAATACAGGGTGGGGTGAAGCTTTCTTT.

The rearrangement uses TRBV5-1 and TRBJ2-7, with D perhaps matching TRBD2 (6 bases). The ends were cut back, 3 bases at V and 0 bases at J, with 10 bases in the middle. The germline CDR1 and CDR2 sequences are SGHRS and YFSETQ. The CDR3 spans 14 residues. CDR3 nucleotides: TGCGCCAGCAGCTCTAGCGCACCCTCCTACGAGCAGTACTTC. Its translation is CASSSSAPSYEQYF.

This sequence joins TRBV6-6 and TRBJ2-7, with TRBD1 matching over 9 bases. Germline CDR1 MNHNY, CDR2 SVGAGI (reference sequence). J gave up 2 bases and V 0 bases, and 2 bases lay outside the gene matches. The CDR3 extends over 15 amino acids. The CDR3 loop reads CASSYSGTGTYEQYF. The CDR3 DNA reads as TGTGCCAGCAGTTACTCCGGGACAGGGACCTACGAGCAGTACTTC.

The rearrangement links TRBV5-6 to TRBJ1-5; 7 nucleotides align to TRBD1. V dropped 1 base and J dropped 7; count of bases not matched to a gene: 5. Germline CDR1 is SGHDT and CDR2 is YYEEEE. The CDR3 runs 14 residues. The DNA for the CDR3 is TGTGCCAGCAGCTTGCAAGGGGGCGCGCAGCCCCAGCATTTT. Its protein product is CASSLQGGAQPQHF.

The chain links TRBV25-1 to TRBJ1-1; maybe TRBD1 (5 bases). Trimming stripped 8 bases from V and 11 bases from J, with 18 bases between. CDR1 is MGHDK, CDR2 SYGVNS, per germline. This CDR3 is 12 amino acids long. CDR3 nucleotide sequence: TGTGCCAGCGGGGAGTCCGGGACGCGCGCTTTCTTT. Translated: CASGESGTRAFF.

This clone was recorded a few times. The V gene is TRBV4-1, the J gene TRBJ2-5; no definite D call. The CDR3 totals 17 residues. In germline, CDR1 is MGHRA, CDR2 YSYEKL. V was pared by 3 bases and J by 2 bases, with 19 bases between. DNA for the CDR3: TGCGCCAGCAGCCACGCCTTCCCGCCAGCGCGACAAGAGACCCAGTACTTC. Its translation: CASSHAFPPARQETQYF.

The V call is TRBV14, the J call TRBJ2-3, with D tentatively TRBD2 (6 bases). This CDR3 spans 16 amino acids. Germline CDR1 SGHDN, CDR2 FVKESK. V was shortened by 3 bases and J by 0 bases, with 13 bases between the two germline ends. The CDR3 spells CASSQNRGFSTDTQYF. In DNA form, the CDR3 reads TGTGCCAGCAGCCAGAATCGGGGGTTTAGCACAGATACGCAGTATTTT.

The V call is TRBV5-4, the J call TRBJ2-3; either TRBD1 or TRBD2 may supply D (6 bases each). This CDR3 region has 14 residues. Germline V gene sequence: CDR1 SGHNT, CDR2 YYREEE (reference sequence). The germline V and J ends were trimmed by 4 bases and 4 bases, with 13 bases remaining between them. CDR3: CASSLLGGPDTQYF. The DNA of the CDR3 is TGTGCCAGCAGCCTATTAGGGGGGCCAGATACGCAGTATTTT.

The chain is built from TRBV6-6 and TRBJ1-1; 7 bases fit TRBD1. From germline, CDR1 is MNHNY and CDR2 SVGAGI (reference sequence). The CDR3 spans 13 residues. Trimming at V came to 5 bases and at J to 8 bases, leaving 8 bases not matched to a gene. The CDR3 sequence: CASSIRQGLEAFF. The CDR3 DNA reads TGTGCCAGCAGTATCCGACAGGGCTTAGAAGCTTTCTTT.

The CDR3, as DNA: TGCGCCAGCAGCCAAGATGGGGGAGACGGCCGTCAAGAAGAGACCCAGTACTTC. It specifies CASSQDGGDGRQEETQYF. This rearrangement joins TRBV4-1 to TRBJ2-5; D is possibly TRBD1 or TRBD2 (5 bases each). V was shortened by 0 bases and J by 3 bases, with 20 bases between the two germline ends. CDR3 length: 18 amino acids. CDR1 and CDR2 (germline): MGHRA, YSYEKL.

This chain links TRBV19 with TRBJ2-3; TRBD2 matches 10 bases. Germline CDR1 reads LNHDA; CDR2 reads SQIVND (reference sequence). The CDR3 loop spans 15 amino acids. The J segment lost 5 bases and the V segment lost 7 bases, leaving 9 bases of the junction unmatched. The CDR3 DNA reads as TGTGCCAGTACCAAAAGCGGGGGGGCTGGAGATACGCAGTATTTT. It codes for CASTKSGGAGDTQYF.

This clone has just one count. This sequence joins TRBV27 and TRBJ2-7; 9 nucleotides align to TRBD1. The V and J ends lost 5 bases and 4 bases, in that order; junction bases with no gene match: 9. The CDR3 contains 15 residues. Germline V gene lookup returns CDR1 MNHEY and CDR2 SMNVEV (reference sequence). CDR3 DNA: TGTGCCAGCAGTCCATGGGGACAGGGCCCTTACGAGCAGTACTTC. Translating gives CASSPWGQGPYEQYF.

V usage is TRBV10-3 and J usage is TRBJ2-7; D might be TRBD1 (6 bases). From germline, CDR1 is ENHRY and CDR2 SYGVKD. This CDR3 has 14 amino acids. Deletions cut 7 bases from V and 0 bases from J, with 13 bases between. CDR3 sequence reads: CAIKAGESSYEQYF. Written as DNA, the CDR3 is TGTGCCATCAAGGCAGGGGAGAGCTCCTACGAGCAGTACTTC.

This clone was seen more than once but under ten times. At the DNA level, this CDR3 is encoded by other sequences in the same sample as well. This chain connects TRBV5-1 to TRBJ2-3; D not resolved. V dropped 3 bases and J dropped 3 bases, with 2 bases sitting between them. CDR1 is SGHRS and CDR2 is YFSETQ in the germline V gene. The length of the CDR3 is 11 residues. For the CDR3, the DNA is TGCGCCAGCAGCTCAACAGATACGCAGTATTTT. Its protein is CASSSTDTQYF.